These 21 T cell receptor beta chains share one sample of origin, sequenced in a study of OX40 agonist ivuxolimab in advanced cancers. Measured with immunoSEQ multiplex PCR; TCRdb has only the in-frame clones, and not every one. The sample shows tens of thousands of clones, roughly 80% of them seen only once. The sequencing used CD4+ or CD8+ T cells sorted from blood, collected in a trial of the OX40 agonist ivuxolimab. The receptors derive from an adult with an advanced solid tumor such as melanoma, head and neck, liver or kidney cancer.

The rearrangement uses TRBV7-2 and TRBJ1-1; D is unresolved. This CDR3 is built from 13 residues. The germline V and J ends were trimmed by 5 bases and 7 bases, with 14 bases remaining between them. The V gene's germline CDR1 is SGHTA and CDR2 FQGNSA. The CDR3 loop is CASSLDGTYEAFF. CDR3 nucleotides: TGTGCCAGCAGCCTGGACGGTACCTATGAAGCTTTCTTT.

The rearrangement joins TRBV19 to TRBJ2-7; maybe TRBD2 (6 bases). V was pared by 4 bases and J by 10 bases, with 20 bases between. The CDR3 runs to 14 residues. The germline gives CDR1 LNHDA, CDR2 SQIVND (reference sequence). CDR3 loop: CASSKAYGGTQQYF. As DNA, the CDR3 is TGTGCCAGTAGTAAAGCTTACGGCGGGACGCAACAGTACTTC.

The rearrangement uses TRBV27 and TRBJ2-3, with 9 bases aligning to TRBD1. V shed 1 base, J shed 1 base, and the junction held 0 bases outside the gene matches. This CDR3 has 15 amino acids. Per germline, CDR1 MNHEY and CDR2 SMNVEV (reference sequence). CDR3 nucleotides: TGTGCCAGCAGTTTATGGGACAGGGGCACAGATACGCAGTATTTT. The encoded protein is CASSLWDRGTDTQYF.

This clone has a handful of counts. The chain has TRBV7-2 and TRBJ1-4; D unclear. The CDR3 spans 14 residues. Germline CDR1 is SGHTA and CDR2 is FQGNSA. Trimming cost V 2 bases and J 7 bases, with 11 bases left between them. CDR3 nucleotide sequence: TGTGCCAGCAGCTTAAATCTCGACGCTGAAAAACTGTTTTTT. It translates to CASSLNLDAEKLFF. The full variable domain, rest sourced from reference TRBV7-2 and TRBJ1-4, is GAGVSQSPSNKVTEKGKDVELRCDPISGHTALYWYRQSLGQGLEFLIYFQGNSAPDKSGLPSDRFSAERTGGSVSTLTIQRTQQEDSAVYLCASSLNLDAEKLFFGSGTQLSVL.

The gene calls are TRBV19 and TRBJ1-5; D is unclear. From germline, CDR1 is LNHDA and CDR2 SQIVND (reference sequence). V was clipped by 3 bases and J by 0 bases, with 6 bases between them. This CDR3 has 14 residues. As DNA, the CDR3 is TGTGCCAGTAGTATCTACTATAGCAATCAGCCCCAGCATTTT. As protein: CASSIYYSNQPQHF.

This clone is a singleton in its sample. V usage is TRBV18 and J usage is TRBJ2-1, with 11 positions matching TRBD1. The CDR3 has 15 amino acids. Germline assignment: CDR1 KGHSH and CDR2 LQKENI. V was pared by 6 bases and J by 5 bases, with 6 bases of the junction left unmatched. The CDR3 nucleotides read TGTGCCAGCTCTCGGGGGACAGGGGGTAACAATGAGCAGTTCTTC. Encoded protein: CASSRGTGGNNEQFF.

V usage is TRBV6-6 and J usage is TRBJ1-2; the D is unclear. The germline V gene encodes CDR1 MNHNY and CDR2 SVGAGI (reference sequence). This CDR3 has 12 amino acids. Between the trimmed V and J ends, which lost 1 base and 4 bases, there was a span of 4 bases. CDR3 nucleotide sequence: TGTGCCAGCAGTTACTTGGCCTATGGCTACACCTTC. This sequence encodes CASSYLAYGYTF.

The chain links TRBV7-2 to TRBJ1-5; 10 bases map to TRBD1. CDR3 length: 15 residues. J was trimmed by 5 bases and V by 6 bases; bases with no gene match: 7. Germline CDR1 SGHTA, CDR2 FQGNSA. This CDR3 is CASSRAGTGDQPQHF. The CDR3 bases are TGTGCCAGCAGTCGAGCGGGGACAGGGGATCAGCCCCAGCATTTT.

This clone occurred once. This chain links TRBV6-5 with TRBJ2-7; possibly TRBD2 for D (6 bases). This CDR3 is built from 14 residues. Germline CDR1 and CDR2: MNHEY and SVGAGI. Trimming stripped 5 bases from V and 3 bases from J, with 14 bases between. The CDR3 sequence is CASSRGTSRYEQYF. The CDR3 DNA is TGTGCCAGCAGTCGGGGGACCTCCCGCTACGAGCAGTACTTC.

The CDR3 nucleotides are TGTGCCAGTAGTATTAACGGCCTAGCGGAGCAGTTCTTC. Residues: CASSINGLAEQFF. This chain uses TRBV19 with TRBJ2-1, with D perhaps TRBD2 (6 bases). This CDR3 is 13 amino acids long. Trimming pared 3 bases from V and 10 bases from J, leaving 13 bases between. Germline CDR1 reads LNHDA; CDR2 reads SQIVND (reference sequence). Based on the CDR3 plus reference TRBV19 and TRBJ2-1, the full variable domain is DGGITQSPKYLFRKEGQNVTLSCEQNLNHDAMYWYRQDPGQGLRLIYYSQIVNDFQKGDIAEGYSVSREKKESFPLTVTSAQKNPTAFYLCASSINGLAEQFFGPGTRLTVL.

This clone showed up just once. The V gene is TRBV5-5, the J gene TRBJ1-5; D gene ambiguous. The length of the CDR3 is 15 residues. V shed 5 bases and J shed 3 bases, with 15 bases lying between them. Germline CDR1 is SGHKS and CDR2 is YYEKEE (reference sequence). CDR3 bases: TGTGCCAGCAGTCCCTACGAGGTCCTCAATCAGCCCCAGCATTTT. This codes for CASSPYEVLNQPQHF.

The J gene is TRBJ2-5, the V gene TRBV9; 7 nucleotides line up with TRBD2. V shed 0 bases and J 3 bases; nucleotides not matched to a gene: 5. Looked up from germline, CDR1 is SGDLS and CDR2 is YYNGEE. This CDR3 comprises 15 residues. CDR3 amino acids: CASSVGEGTKETQYF. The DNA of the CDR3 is TGTGCCAGCAGCGTAGGGGAGGGTACGAAAGAGACCCAGTACTTC.

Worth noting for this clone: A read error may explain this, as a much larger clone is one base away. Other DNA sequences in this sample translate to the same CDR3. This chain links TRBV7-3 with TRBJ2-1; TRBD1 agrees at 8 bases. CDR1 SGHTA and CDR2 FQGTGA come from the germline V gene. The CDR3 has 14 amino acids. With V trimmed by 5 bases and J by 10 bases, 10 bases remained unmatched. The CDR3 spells CASSTGQGAVEQFF. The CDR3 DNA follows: TGTGCCAGCAGCACCGGACAGGGAGCTGTAGAGCAGTTCTTC.

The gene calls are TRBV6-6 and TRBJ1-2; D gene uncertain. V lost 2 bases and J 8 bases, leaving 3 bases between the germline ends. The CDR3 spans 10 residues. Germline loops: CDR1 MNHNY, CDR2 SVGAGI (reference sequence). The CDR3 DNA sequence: TGTGCCAGCAGTTACGAGGGCTACACCTTC. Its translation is CASSYEGYTF.

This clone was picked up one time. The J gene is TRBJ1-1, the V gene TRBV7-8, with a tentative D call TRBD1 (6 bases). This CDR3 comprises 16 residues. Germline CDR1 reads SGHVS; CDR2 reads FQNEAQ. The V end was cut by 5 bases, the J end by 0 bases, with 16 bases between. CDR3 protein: CASSLHRTVMNTEAFF. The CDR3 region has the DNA TGTGCCAGCAGCCTCCATCGGACAGTCATGAACACTGAAGCTTTCTTT.

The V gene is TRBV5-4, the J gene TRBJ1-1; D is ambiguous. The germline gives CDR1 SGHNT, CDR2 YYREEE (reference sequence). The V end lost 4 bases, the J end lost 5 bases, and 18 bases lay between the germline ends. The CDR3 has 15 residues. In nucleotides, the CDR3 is TGTGCCAGCAGCCTCGCGGGTGGGAGCAAAACTGAAGCTTTCTTT. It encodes CASSLAGGSKTEAFF.

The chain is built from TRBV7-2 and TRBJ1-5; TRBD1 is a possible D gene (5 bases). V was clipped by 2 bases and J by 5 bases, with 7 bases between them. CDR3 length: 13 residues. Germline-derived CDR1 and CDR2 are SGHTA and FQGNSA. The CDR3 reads CASSLLGDQPQHF. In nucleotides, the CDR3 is TGTGCCAGCAGCTTACTGGGGGATCAGCCCCAGCATTTT. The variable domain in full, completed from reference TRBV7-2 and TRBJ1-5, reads GAGVSQSPSNKVTEKGKDVELRCDPISGHTALYWYRQSLGQGLEFLIYFQGNSAPDKSGLPSDRFSAERTGGSVSTLTIQRTQQEDSAVYLCASSLLGDQPQHFGDGTRLSIL.

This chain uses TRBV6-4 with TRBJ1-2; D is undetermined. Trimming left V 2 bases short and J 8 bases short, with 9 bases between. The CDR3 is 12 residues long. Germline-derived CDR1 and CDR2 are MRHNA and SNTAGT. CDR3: CASSDRAGGYTF. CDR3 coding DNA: TGTGCCAGCAGTGACAGGGCCGGCGGCTACACCTTC.

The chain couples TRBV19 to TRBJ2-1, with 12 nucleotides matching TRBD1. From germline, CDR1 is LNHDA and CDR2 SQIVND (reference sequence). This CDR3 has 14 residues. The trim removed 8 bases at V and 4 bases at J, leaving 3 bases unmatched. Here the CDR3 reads CASRDRGQYNEQFF. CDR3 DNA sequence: TGTGCCAGTCGGGACAGGGGGCAATACAATGAGCAGTTCTTC.

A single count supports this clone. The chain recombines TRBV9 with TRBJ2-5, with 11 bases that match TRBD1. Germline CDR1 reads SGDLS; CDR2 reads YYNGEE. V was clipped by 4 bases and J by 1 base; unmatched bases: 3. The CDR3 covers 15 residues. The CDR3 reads CASSSGTGGQETQYF. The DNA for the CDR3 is TGTGCCAGCAGCTCCGGGACAGGGGGCCAAGAGACCCAGTACTTC.

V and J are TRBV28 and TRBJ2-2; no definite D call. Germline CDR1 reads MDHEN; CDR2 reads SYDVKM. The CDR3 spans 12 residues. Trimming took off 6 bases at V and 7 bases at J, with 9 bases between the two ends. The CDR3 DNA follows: TGTGCCAGCAGCCCTGTAGTCGGGGAGCTGTTTTTT. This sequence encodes CASSPVVGELFF.